These 24 T cell receptor beta chains share one sample of origin, sequenced in a study of blood T cells in healthy people across ages (dated by TCRdb to between 2015 and 2016). Library creation used 5' RACE. TCRdb records Illumina HiSeq 2500 as the sequencer. A second roughly 7 to 12 cycle PCR used a sample-barcoded 5' primer and a J-beta primer mix. TCRdb applied fastp at Q25 and MiXCR to the public reads, then kept only in-frame beta chains. Each CDR3 protein gets just one entry, which takes the most common genes and DNA from the rows behind it. This sample lists 600,000 or so distinct CDR3 sequences; about 30% were detected once. The ten largest clonotypes hold 15% to 19% of the sample. Sequences were obtained from blood. Every receptor here comes from a woman of 80 years or more in good health.

This chain joins TRBV19 and TRBJ2-1; 8 bases agree with TRBD2. Germline assignment: CDR1 LNHDA and CDR2 SQIVND (reference sequence). V lost 3 bases to trimming and J lost 7 bases; unmatched junction nucleotides: 14. CDR3 length: 17 amino acids. The CDR3 coding sequence is TGTGCCAGTAGTATCGATGGGGCCGGGGGGGCCCGAAATGAGCAGTTCTTC. This codes for CASSIDGAGGARNEQFF.

The sample holds many counts of this clonotype. This sequence joins TRBV30 and TRBJ1-6; 9 bases agree with TRBD1. The trim removed 0 bases at V and 9 bases at J, leaving 3 bases unmatched. CDR3 length: 14 residues. Per germline, CDR1 GTSNPN and CDR2 SVGIG (reference sequence). The CDR3 DNA reads TGTGCCTGGAGTGTTACAGGGGGCGTTTCACCCCTCCACTTT. This codes for CAWSVTGGVSPLHF. Supplemented by reference TRBV30 and TRBJ1-6, the full variable domain reads SQTIHQWPATLVQPVGSPLSLECTVEGTSNPNLYWYRQAAGRGLQLLFYSVGIGQISSEVPQNLSASRPQDRQFILSSKKLLLSDSGFYLCAWSVTGGVSPLHFGNGTRLTVT.

Many counts were recorded for this clonotype. This sequence joins TRBV18 and TRBJ1-5, with D unclear. Germline V gene sequence: CDR1 KGHSH, CDR2 LQKENI. Trimming took 3 bases from V and 0 from J, leaving 12 bases between them. This CDR3 is 16 amino acids long. CDR3 in amino acids: CASSPKAGPSNQPQHF. The CDR3 DNA is TGTGCCAGCTCACCTAAGGCCGGGCCTAGCAATCAGCCCCAGCATTTT.

This sequence joins TRBV27 and TRBJ1-5; no firm D call. V lost 5 bases, J lost 9 bases, and 17 bases lay in between. CDR3 size: 14 residues. Germline V lookup: CDR1 MNHEY, CDR2 SMNVEV (reference sequence). CDR3 in amino acids: CASSQTGLTRPQHF. CDR3 coding DNA: TGTGCCAGCAGTCAGACGGGCCTAACCAGGCCCCAGCATTTT.

This clonotype was counted at least ten times. The gene calls are TRBV20-1 and TRBJ2-5; the match to TRBD2 covers 8 bases. Germline V lookup: CDR1 DFQATT, CDR2 SNEGSKA (reference sequence). The junction had 6 bases not matched to a gene; V was cut back by 6 bases and J by 3 bases. The CDR3 runs to 13 residues. The CDR3 sequence is CSAERGREETQYF. CDR3 coding DNA: TGCAGTGCCGAGCGGGGGCGCGAAGAGACCCAGTACTTC.

There are many counts of this clonotype. The V gene is TRBV5-5, the J gene TRBJ2-5, with 9 bases matching TRBD2. The V gene's germline CDR1 is SGHKS and CDR2 YYEKEE (reference sequence). The CDR3 totals 17 residues. The V segment lost 4 bases and the J segment 4 bases; nucleotides outside the gene matches: 14. Here the CDR3 reads CASSLRRDAGGRETQYF. CDR3 DNA: TGTGCCAGCAGCCTGCGCCGGGATGCGGGGGGGCGAGAGACCCAGTACTTC. Full variable domain (remainder filled in from reference TRBV5-5 and TRBJ2-5): DAGVTQSPTHLIKTRGQQVTLRCSPISGHKSVSWYQQVLGQGPQFIFQYYEKEERGRGNFPDRFSARQFPNYSSELNVNALLLGDSALYLCASSLRRDAGGRETQYFGPGTRLLVL.

This clonotype was found a few times. J is TRBJ1-2 and V is TRBV18, with D possibly being TRBD1 (5 bases). The V gene's germline CDR1 is KGHSH and CDR2 LQKENI. This CDR3 comprises 14 residues. The germline V and J ends were trimmed by 1 base and 4 bases, with 10 bases remaining between them. This CDR3 is CASSPREGSYGYTF. The CDR3 coding sequence is TGTGCCAGCTCACCACGAGAGGGGTCCTATGGCTACACCTTC.

This clonotype came up many times. The chain combines TRBV6-5 with TRBJ1-2; TRBD1 aligns across 7 bases. The length of the CDR3 is 13 residues. Looked up from germline, CDR1 is MNHEY and CDR2 is SVGAGI. After removal of 7 bases from V and 4 bases from J, the junction contained 6 bases not matched to a gene. The CDR3 DNA reads TGTGCCAGCACGACAGGGTTCGGCTATGGCTACACCTTC. The encoded protein is CASTTGFGYGYTF.

Only a few counts were recorded for this clonotype. The V gene is TRBV20-1, the J gene TRBJ2-7; 9 bases are shared with TRBD2. The CDR3 totals 17 residues. V lost 3 bases to trimming and J lost 3 bases; unmatched junction nucleotides: 15. CDR1 is DFQATT and CDR2 is SNEGSKA in the germline V gene (reference sequence). The chain's CDR3 is CSASGPLGRGGLYEQYF. DNA of the CDR3: TGCAGTGCTAGCGGTCCCTTGGGGCGGGGGGGCCTCTACGAGCAGTACTTC.

For the CDR3, the DNA is TGTGCCAGCAGACTAAGAGGGGGAGGCATTCAGTACTTC. It encodes CASRLRGGGIQYF. This chain connects TRBV27 to TRBJ2-4; D is perhaps TRBD1 or TRBD2 (6 bases each). Germline V gives CDR1 MNHEY, CDR2 SMNVEV (reference sequence). V shed 6 bases and J shed 9 bases, with 15 bases lying between them. The CDR3 covers 13 residues.

CDR3 protein: CSAERTYGYTF. The DNA for the CDR3 is TGCAGTGCTGAACGGACATATGGCTACACCTTC. This rearrangement joins TRBV20-1 to TRBJ1-2; TRBD1 is a possible D gene (5 bases). CDR3 length: 11 amino acids. The germline gives CDR1 DFQATT, CDR2 SNEGSKA (reference sequence). The V end lost 5 bases, the J end lost 5 bases, and 9 bases lay between the germline ends.

V is TRBV6-1 and J is TRBJ2-2; D possibly matches TRBD1 or TRBD2 (5 bases each). Looked up from germline, CDR1 is MNHNS and CDR2 is SASEGT. This CDR3 is built from 13 residues. V was shortened by 2 bases and J by 8 bases, with 9 bases between the two germline ends. CDR3 nucleotides: TGTGCCAGCAGTGAAATGGGGGAAGGGGAGCTGTTTTTT. Protein product: CASSEMGEGELFF.

This clonotype appeared many times. The J gene is TRBJ1-2, the V gene TRBV9, with D perhaps TRBD1 (6 bases). Per the germline V gene, CDR1 is SGDLS and CDR2 is YYNGEE. This CDR3 has 14 residues. Between the trimmed V and J ends, which lost 0 bases and 6 bases, there was a span of 12 bases. The CDR3 coding sequence is TGTGCCAGCAGCGTAGGAACAGGGAGGGATGGCTACACCTTC. It encodes CASSVGTGRDGYTF.

This sequence joins TRBV6-6 and TRBJ1-1; D is ambiguous. Germline V gene sequence: CDR1 MNHNY, CDR2 SVGAGI (reference sequence). This CDR3 is built from 15 residues. The V gene lost 2 bases and the J gene lost 1 base, with 11 bases spanning the gap. DNA of the CDR3: TGTGCCAGCAGTTACCTCAGGTTCCCGAACACTGAAGCTTTCTTT. Encoded protein: CASSYLRFPNTEAFF.

This clonotype was seen ten or more times. The V and J genes are TRBV7-8 and TRBJ2-7, with D possibly matching TRBD2 (6 bases). Trimming took 5 bases from V and 6 from J, leaving 17 bases between them. In germline, CDR1 is SGHVS, CDR2 FQNEAQ. The length of the CDR3 is 14 residues. The CDR3 region has the DNA TGTGCCAGCAGCCCCAGGGACTGGGCGGGCGAGCAGTACTTC. This gives the protein CASSPRDWAGEQYF.

The chain uses TRBV20-1 and TRBJ2-7; TRBD2 might be the D (5 bases). Germline V gives CDR1 DFQATT, CDR2 SNEGSKA (reference sequence). The V gene lost 0 bases and the J gene lost 3 bases, with 15 bases spanning the gap. The CDR3 has 15 amino acids. In nucleotides, the CDR3 is TGCAGTGCTAGAGATCTCGAGGGTAGCGACTACGAGCAGTACTTC. It translates to CSARDLEGSDYEQYF.

This clonotype has at least ten counts. The gene calls are TRBV6-5 and TRBJ1-1; no definite D call. Germline CDR1 reads MNHEY; CDR2 reads SVGAGI. Trimming cost V 7 bases and J 0 bases, with 9 bases left between them. CDR3 length: 13 residues. CDR3 amino acids: CASKREVNTEAFF. CDR3 in DNA: TGTGCCAGCAAACGGGAGGTGAACACTGAAGCTTTCTTT.

This clonotype was picked up many times. V usage is TRBV20-1 and J usage is TRBJ2-5; TRBD2 agrees at 8 bases. The junction had 7 bases not matched to a gene; V was cut back by 3 bases and J by 1 base. This CDR3 is built from 15 residues. Germline V gene sequence: CDR1 DFQATT, CDR2 SNEGSKA (reference sequence). The CDR3: CSARGGRGGQETQYF. The CDR3 region has the DNA TGCAGTGCTAGGGGGGGTCGGGGGGGCCAAGAGACCCAGTACTTC.

This clonotype was recorded many times. CDR3 protein: CSVEGPGVDEQYF. CDR3 in DNA: TGCAGCGTTGAAGGCCCGGGCGTAGACGAGCAGTACTTC. The gene calls are TRBV29-1 and TRBJ2-7; no firm D call. Germline CDR1 is SQVTM and CDR2 is ANQGSEA. The CDR3 totals 13 residues. With 1 base removed from V and 5 bases from J, the gap between germline ends came to 12 bases.

The V call is TRBV9, the J call TRBJ1-1; D is unclear. The CDR3 runs to 14 residues. Per germline, CDR1 SGDLS and CDR2 YYNGEE. V was pared by 0 bases and J by 0 bases, with 6 bases between. CDR3 amino acids: CASSVVSMNTEAFF. The CDR3 DNA reads as TGTGCCAGCAGCGTAGTATCCATGAACACTGAAGCTTTCTTT.

The chain combines TRBV5-5 with TRBJ2-1; D may be TRBD1 (5 bases). The CDR3 covers 15 residues. The germline V gene has CDR1 SGHKS and CDR2 YYEKEE (reference sequence). V was clipped by 1 base and J by 5 bases, with 13 bases between them. CDR3 residues: CASSLSRVTHNEQFF. In DNA form, the CDR3 reads TGTGCCAGCAGCTTGAGCAGGGTGACCCACAATGAGCAGTTCTTC.

This clonotype was seen ten or more times. This chain links TRBV20-1 with TRBJ2-5, with TRBD1 matching 8 bases. Germline V CDR1 and CDR2: DFQATT, SNEGSKA (reference sequence). Trimming removed 0 bases from V and 2 bases from J; junction bases left unmatched: 5. The CDR3 is made up of 15 amino acids. The CDR3 reads CSARDLTGGQETQYF. The CDR3 DNA reads as TGCAGTGCTAGAGATCTTACAGGGGGTCAAGAGACCCAGTACTTC.

This clonotype was detected only a few times. The CDR3: CASSQDQGASRPQHF. The CDR3 DNA reads as TGTGCCAGCAGCCAAGATCAAGGGGCCTCACGGCCCCAGCATTTT. The V and J genes are TRBV3-1 and TRBJ1-5, with D possibly TRBD1 on 5 matching bases. The CDR3 extends over 15 amino acids. Germline V gene sequence: CDR1 LGHDT, CDR2 YNNKEL (reference sequence). The V end lost 0 bases, the J end lost 9 bases, and 15 bases lay between the germline ends. The full variable domain, with the rest looked up from reference TRBV3-1 and TRBJ1-5, is DTAVSQTPKYLVTQMGNDKSIKCEQNLGHDTMYWYKQDSKKFLKIMFSYNNKELIINETVPNRFSPKSPDKAHLNLHINSLELGDSAVYFCASSQDQGASRPQHFGDGTRLSIL.

This clonotype was picked up many times. V gene TRBV12-3 or TRBV12-4 combines with J gene TRBJ2-5; 9 bases line up with TRBD1. Trimming at V came to 6 bases and at J to 5 bases, leaving 4 bases not matched to a gene. The CDR3 runs 13 residues. Here the CDR3 reads CASSTGTGETQYF. The CDR3 DNA reads as TGTGCCAGCAGCACCGGGACAGGGGAGACCCAGTACTTC.